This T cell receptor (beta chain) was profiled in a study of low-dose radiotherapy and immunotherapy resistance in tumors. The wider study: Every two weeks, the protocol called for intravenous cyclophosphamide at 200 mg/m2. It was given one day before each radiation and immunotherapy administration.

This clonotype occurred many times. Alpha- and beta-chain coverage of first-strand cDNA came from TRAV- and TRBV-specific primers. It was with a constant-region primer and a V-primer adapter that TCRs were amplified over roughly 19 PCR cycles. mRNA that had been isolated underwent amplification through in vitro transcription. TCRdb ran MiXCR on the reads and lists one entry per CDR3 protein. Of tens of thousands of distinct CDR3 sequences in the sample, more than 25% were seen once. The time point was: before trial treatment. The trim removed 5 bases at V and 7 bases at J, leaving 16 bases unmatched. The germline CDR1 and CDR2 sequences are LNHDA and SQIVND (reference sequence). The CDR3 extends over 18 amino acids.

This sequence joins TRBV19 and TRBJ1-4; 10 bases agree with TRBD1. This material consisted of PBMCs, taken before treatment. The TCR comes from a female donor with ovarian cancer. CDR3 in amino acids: CASSFDSVTGTGVEKLFF. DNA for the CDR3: TGTGCCAGTAGTTTCGATTCGGTTACCGGGACAGGGGTTGAAAAACTGTTTTTT.